The 17 T cell receptor beta chains below all came from one sample that was sequenced in a study of regulatory T cells in long-lasting Graves disease. Building the TCR beta libraries relied on iRepertoire HTBI primers, and CDR3 regions underwent Arm-PCR. TCRdb re-derived calls from the multiplex PCR reads in MiXCR, one entry per CDR3 protein. The sample has under 300,000 distinct CDR3 sequences; about 16% are singletons. The time point was: newly diagnosed GD, antithyroid drugs for less than 3 months. RNA from PBMCs was the source of the TCR library. The sequencing here drew on peripheral blood mononuclear cells (PBMCs), taken at new diagnosis, from a patient treated with antithyroid drugs. Receptor source: a female donor with Graves disease.

This clonotype was seen ten or more times. This chain joins TRBV6-1 and TRBJ2-1; D unresolved. The V and J ends lost 5 bases and 5 bases respectively, with 13 bases between them. CDR1 and CDR2 (germline): MNHNS, SASEGT. The CDR3 runs 14 residues. This CDR3 reads CASSHQTLDNEQFF. The CDR3 DNA sequence: TGTGCCAGCAGTCATCAAACCCTCGACAATGAGCAGTTCTTC.

This clonotype occurred many times. The chain is built from TRBV3-1 and TRBJ1-1, with D unclear. Looked up from germline, CDR1 is LGHDT and CDR2 is YNNKEL (reference sequence). This CDR3 comprises 13 residues. V was shortened by 0 bases and J by 10 bases, with 12 bases between the two germline ends. The CDR3 nucleotides are TGTGCCAGCAGCCAAGATACCCGACGGGGAGCTTTCTTT. This encodes CASSQDTRRGAFF.

The J gene is TRBJ1-1, the V gene TRBV27, with D unclear. The CDR3 runs 14 residues. With 5 bases removed from V and 5 bases from J, the gap between germline ends came to 15 bases. Per germline, CDR1 MNHEY and CDR2 SMNVEV (reference sequence). DNA of the CDR3: TGTGCCAGCAGTCTTCAGACAAGGCGGACTGAAGCTTTCTTT. Amino acids: CASSLQTRRTEAFF.

This clonotype was counted at least ten times. The V call is TRBV6-5, the J call TRBJ1-2; possibly TRBD1 for D (5 bases). V lost 0 bases and J lost 2, with 7 bases in between. This CDR3 has 14 residues. Germline values: CDR1 MNHEY, CDR2 SVGAGI. CDR3 bases: TGTGCCAGCAGTTACTCAGCAGGGAACTATGGCTACACCTTC. Translation gives CASSYSAGNYGYTF.

This clonotype was seen many times. The V call is TRBV27, the J call TRBJ2-3, with 7 bases that match TRBD2. Germline V gene lookup returns CDR1 MNHEY and CDR2 SMNVEV (reference sequence). V lost 0 bases to trimming and J lost 3 bases; unmatched junction nucleotides: 3. CDR3 length: 15 amino acids. CDR3 coding DNA: TGTGCCAGCAGTTTATCAGCGGGATTGACAGATACGCAGTATTTT. Its protein product is CASSLSAGLTDTQYF.

This clonotype occurred many times. The rearrangement joins TRBV24-1 to TRBJ2-1, with TRBD1 identical over 9 bases. The V gene end was trimmed by 5 bases and the J gene end by 2 bases; junction bases not matched to a gene: 6. CDR1 is KGHDR, CDR2 SFDVKD, per germline. The length of the CDR3 is 16 residues. This CDR3 is CATSGARTGAYNEQFF. In DNA form, the CDR3 reads TGTGCCACCAGTGGGGCGAGGACAGGGGCCTACAATGAGCAGTTCTTC.

Notes on this clonotype: Given a much more abundant clone one base away, this may be a read error. The genes are TRBV19 and TRBJ2-5; TRBD2 matches 9 bases. Judging by the DNA end, TRBJ2-1 fits better; the J call may be wrong. This CDR3 has 16 amino acids. CDR1 and CDR2 (germline): LNHDA, SQIVND (reference sequence). As DNA, the CDR3 is TGTGCCGGTAGTATTTTCCCCCGGGTAGCGGGAGTCGAGCAGTTCTTC. Its translation: CAGSIFPRVAGVEQFF.

This clonotype was recorded many times. This chain joins TRBV7-6 and TRBJ1-6; D unclear. Germline CDR1 SGHVS, CDR2 FNYEAQ. Trimming stripped 2 bases from V and 6 bases from J, with 2 bases between. This CDR3 is 12 amino acids long. The CDR3, as DNA: TGTGCCAGCAGCTTACCTAATTCACCCCTCCACTTT. It specifies CASSLPNSPLHF.

This clonotype was seen repeatedly, ten times or more. The chain couples TRBV7-2 to TRBJ2-7; 15 bases agree with TRBD2. The V and J ends lost 2 bases and 3 bases, in that order; junction bases with no gene match: 8. The germline V gene encodes CDR1 SGHTA and CDR2 FQGNSA. The CDR3 totals 18 residues. The CDR3 DNA follows: TGTGCCAGCAGCTTAAGAGGGACTAGCGGGAGGCGGTACTACGAGCAGTACTTC. Translating gives CASSLRGTSGRRYYEQYF.

This clonotype was seen ten or more times. V gene TRBV12-3 or TRBV12-4 combines with J gene TRBJ2-7, with D hard to call. Trimming removed 3 bases at V and 2 bases at J, with 11 bases between. The CDR3 covers 14 residues. The CDR3 is CASSFGRYAYEQYF. The DNA for the CDR3 is TGTGCCAGCAGTTTTGGGCGGTACGCCTACGAGCAGTACTTC.

This clonotype was detected ten times or more. The J gene is TRBJ2-3, the V gene TRBV11-3; TRBD2 matches 10 bases. Per germline, CDR1 SGHNT and CDR2 YENEEA. This CDR3 has 16 residues. V was pared by 8 bases and J by 1 base, with 9 bases of the junction left unmatched. As DNA, the CDR3 is TGTGCCAGCGGTCTAGCGGGAGTGGTGGGCACAGATACGCAGTATTTT. Translated, it gives CASGLAGVVGTDTQYF.

This clonotype was counted ten times or more. The V call is TRBV29-1, the J call TRBJ2-5; D unresolved. This CDR3 has 12 residues. Germline CDR1 reads SQVTM; CDR2 reads ANQGSEA. Between the trimmed V and J ends, which lost 4 bases and 6 bases, there was a span of 12 bases. CDR3 loop: CSVGAIRQTQYF. CDR3 DNA: TGCAGCGTTGGGGCTATCCGCCAGACCCAGTACTTC. Combining the CDR3 with reference TRBV29-1 and TRBJ2-5 gives the whole variable domain SAVISQKPSRDICQRGTSLTIQCQVDSQVTMMFWYRQQPGQSLTLIATANQGSEATYESGFVIDKFPISRPNLTFSTLTVSNMSPEDSSIYLCSVGAIRQTQYFGPGTRLLVL.

This clonotype has a count of ten or more. This sequence joins TRBV7-2 and TRBJ2-7; 8 bases fit TRBD1. CDR3 length equals 14 residues. After removal of 1 base from V and 6 bases from J, the junction contained 5 bases not matched to a gene. Germline V lookup: CDR1 SGHTA, CDR2 FQGNSA. CDR3: CASSLDQGAREQYF. In DNA, the CDR3 is TGTGCCAGCAGCTTAGATCAGGGGGCACGCGAGCAGTACTTC. The full variable domain, rest sourced from reference TRBV7-2 and TRBJ2-7, is GAGVSQSPSNKVTEKGKDVELRCDPISGHTALYWYRQSLGQGLEFLIYFQGNSAPDKSGLPSDRFSAERTGGSVSTLTIQRTQQEDSAVYLCASSLDQGAREQYFGPGTRLTVT.

Many counts were recorded for this clonotype. V and J are TRBV7-8 and TRBJ1-2; 8 bases are shared with TRBD1. Per the germline V gene, CDR1 is SGHVS and CDR2 is FQNEAQ. Trimming took 2 bases from V and 8 from J; bases not matched to a gene: 10. CDR3 length: 15 residues. CDR3 coding DNA: TGTGCCAGCAGCTTAACGACAGGGGACGTGGGAGGCTACACCTTC. Its translation: CASSLTTGDVGGYTF. The full variable domain, with the rest looked up from reference TRBV7-8 and TRBJ1-2, is GAGVSQSPRYKVAKRGQDVALRCDPISGHVSLFWYQQALGQGPEFLTYFQNEAQLDKSGLPSDRFFAERPEGSVSTLKIQRTQQEDSAVYLCASSLTTGDVGGYTFGSGTRLTVV.

V and J are TRBV5-1 and TRBJ2-7, with D hard to call. V lost 4 bases and J lost 6, with 11 bases in between. The germline V gene encodes CDR1 SGHRS and CDR2 YFSETQ. The CDR3 is 12 amino acids. CDR3 bases: TGCGCCAGCAGCCAGGTATTGGGCGAGCAGTACTTC. Residues: CASSQVLGEQYF. Full variable domain (remainder filled in from reference TRBV5-1 and TRBJ2-7): KAGVTQTPRYLIKTRGQQVTLSCSPISGHRSVSWYQQTPGQGLQFLFEYFSETQRNKGNFPGRFSGRQFSNSRSEMNVSTLELGDSALYLCASSQVLGEQYFGPGTRLTVT.

The chain is built from TRBV27 and TRBJ2-7, with 10 bases identical to TRBD2. Germline V lookup: CDR1 MNHEY, CDR2 SMNVEV (reference sequence). The CDR3 spans 20 residues. V lost 2 bases to trimming and J lost 4 bases; unmatched junction nucleotides: 20. The CDR3 protein is CASSLLPFGLAGEAGYEQYF. The CDR3 region has the DNA TGTGCCAGCAGTTTACTGCCCTTCGGGCTAGCGGGAGAGGCCGGGTACGAGCAGTACTTC.

This clonotype was detected ten times or more. The V and J genes are TRBV10-2 and TRBJ2-1, with TRBD2 identical over 7 bases. The ends lost 6 bases at V and 5 bases at J; junction bases unmatched: 10. The germline CDR1 and CDR2 sequences are WSHSY and SAAADI. The CDR3 consists of 15 residues. In nucleotides, the CDR3 is TGCGCCAGCAGAGGAGCGGGAAGTGGAAACAATGAGCAGTTCTTC. Translated, it gives CASRGAGSGNNEQFF.